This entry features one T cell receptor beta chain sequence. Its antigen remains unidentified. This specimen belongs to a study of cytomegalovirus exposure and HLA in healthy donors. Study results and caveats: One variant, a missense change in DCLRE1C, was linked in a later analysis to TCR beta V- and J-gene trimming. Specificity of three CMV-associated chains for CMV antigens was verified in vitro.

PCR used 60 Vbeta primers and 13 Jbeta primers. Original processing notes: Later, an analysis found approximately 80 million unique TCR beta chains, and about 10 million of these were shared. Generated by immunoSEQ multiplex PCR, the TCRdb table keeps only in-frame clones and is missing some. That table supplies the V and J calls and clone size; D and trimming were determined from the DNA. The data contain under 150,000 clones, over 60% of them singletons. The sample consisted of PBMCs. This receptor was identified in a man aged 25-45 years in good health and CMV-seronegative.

The CDR3 DNA sequence: TGTGCCAGCGGCCGGAGTCGGAGCGAAGCTTTCTTT. It is translated as CASGRSRSEAFF. J is TRBJ1-1 and V is TRBV28; D uncertain. Germline CDR1 MDHEN, CDR2 SYDVKM. Trimming took 8 bases from V and 8 from J, leaving 15 bases between them. The CDR3 is made up of 12 amino acids.